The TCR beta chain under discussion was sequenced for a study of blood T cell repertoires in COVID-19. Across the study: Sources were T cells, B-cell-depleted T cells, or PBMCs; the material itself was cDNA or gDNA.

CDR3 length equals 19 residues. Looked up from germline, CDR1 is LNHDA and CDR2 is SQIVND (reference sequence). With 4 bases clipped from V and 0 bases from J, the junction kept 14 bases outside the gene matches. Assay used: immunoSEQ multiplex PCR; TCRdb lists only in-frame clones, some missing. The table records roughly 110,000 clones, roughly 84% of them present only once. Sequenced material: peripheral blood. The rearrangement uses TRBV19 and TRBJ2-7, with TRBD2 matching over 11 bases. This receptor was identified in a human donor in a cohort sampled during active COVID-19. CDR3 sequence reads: CASSTRLAGSQGGSYEQYF. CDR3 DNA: TGTGCCAGTAGTACCAGACTAGCGGGATCTCAAGGGGGCTCCTACGAGCAGTACTTC.